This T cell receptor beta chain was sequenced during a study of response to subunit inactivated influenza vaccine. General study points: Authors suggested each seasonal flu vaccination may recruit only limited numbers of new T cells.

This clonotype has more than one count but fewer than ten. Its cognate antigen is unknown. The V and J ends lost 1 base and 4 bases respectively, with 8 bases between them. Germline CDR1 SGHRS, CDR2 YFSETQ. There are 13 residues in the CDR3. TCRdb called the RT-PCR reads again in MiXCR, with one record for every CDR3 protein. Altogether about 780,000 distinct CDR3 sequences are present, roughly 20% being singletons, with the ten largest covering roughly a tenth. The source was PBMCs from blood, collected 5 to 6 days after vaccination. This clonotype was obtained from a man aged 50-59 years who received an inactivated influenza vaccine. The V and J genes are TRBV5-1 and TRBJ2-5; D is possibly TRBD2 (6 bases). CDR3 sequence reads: CASSLPEGETQYF. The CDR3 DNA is TGCGCCAGCAGCTTGCCGGAGGGAGAGACCCAGTACTTC.